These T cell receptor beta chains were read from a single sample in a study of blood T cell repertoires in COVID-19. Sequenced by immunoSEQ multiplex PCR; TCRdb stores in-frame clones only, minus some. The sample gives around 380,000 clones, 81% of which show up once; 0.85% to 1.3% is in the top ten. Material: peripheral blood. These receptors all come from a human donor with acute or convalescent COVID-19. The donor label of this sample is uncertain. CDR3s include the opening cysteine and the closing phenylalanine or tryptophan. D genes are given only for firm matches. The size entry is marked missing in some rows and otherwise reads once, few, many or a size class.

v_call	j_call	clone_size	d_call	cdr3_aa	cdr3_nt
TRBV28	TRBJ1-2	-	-	CASTWASYGYTF	TGTGCCAGCACCTGGGCGAGCTATGGCTACACCTTC
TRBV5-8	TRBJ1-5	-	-	CASSSGGNLLLPQHF	TGTGCCAGCAGCTCGGGGGGAAACCTCTTATTGCCCCAGCATTTT
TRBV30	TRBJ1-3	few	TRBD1	CAWDRGNSRNTIYF	TGTGCCTGGGACAGGGGAAACTCTCGGAACACCATATATTTT
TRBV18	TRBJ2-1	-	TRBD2	CASSPILAGNEQFF	TGTGCCAGCTCACCCATACTAGCGGGTAATGAGCAGTTCTTC
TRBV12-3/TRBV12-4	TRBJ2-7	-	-	CASSLRLTYEQYF	TGTGCCAGCAGTTTAAGACTGACCTACGAGCAGTACTTC
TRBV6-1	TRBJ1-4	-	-	CASSARSQGPNEKLFF	TGTGCCAGCAGTGCCCGTTCCCAGGGTCCTAATGAAAAACTGTTTTTT
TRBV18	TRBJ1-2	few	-	CASSPSSDYGYTF	TGTGCCAGCTCACCCTCTTCTGACTATGGCTACACCTTC
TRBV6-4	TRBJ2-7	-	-	CASRYGQPHYEQYF	TGTGCCAGCAGGTACGGACAGCCACACTACGAGCAGTACTTC
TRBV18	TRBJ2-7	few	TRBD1	CASSPPPKGAYDEQYF	TGTGCCAGCTCACCACCCCCCAAGGGGGCATACGACGAGCAGTACTTC
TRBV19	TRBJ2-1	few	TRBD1	CASRPGQENPSSYNEQFF	TGTGCCAGTAGACCGGGACAGGAAAATCCTAGCTCCTACAATGAGCAGTTCTTC
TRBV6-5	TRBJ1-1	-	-	CASPDPSWGGTEAFF	TGTGCCAGCCCTGACCCTTCGTGGGGAGGCACTGAAGCTTTCTTT
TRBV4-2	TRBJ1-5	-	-	CASSPSWEGGNQPQHF	TGTGCCAGCAGCCCCTCATGGGAAGGGGGCAATCAGCCCCAGCATTTT
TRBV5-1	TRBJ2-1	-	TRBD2	CASSGAGDYNEQFF	TGCGCCAGCAGCGGGGCGGGAGACTACAATGAGCAGTTCTTC